This TCR beta chain emerged from a study of blood T cell repertoires in COVID-19. The germline V gene has CDR1 SGHNT and CDR2 YENEEA. Losses at the gene ends were 5 bases for V and 5 bases for J; bases not matched to a gene: 11. The CDR3 extends over 16 amino acids. Seattle's enrolled individuals joined amid active infection and were then monitored longitudinally. Data came from immunoSEQ multiplex PCR; TCRdb stores just in-frame clones and leaves some out. The sample lists approximately 300,000 clones, about 87% seen once, with 6.3% in the top ten. Sequencing was done on a sample of peripheral blood. This receptor was identified in a woman in her 50s with COVID-19, enrolled during active disease. The V and J genes are TRBV11-3 and TRBJ2-5, with 10 bases aligning to TRBD1. The CDR3, as DNA: TGTGCCAGCAGCCCCGGGACAGGGGTAAGGGGGGAGACCCAGTACTTC. Protein: CASSPGTGVRGETQYF. Filled out from reference TRBV11-3 and TRBJ2-5, the complete variable domain reads EAGVVQSPRYKIIEKKQPVAFWCNPISGHNTLYWYLQNLGQGPELLIRYENEEAVDDSQLPKDRFSAERLKGVDSTLKIQPAELGDSAVYLCASSPGTGVRGETQYFGPGTRLLVL.